This T cell receptor (beta chain) appears in the sequencing data of a study of beta chain features in type 1 diabetes. This clone was recorded a few times. Every isolated RNA sample was fully reverse transcribed, so sequencing captured expressed TCRB transcripts. This table comes from immunoSEQ multiplex PCR, and its TCRdb copy is limited to in-frame clones, with some not included. The sample yields about 250,000 clones, 14% seen once. The ends were cut back, 5 bases at V and 4 bases at J, with 11 bases in the middle. The CDR3 spans 14 residues. The germline gives CDR1 SEHNR, CDR2 FQNEAQ (reference sequence). CD45RO/CCR7/CD25/CD127/CD95/CD27 sorting isolated CD4+ naive, central memory, regulatory and stem cell-like memory cells.

The specimen was naive CD4+ T cells from blood. The gene calls are TRBV7-9 and TRBJ2-2; D call uncertain. This TCR was recovered from a woman in her 40s in good health. DNA of the CDR3: TGTGCCAGCAGCCCCGGTCCCCGCACCGGGGAGCTGTTTTTT. Translated: CASSPGPRTGELFF.